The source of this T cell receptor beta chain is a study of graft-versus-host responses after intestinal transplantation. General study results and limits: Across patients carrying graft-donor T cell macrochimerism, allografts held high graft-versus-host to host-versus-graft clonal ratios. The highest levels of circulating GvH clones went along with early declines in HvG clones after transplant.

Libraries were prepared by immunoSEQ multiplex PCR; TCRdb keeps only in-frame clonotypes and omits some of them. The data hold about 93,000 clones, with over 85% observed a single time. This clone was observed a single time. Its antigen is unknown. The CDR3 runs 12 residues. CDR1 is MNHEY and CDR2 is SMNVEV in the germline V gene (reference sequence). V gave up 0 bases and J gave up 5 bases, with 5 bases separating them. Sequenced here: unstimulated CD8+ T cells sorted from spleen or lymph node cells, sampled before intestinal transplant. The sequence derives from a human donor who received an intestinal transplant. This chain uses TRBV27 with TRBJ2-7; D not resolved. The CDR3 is CASSLSTDEQYF. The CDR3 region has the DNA TGTGCCAGCAGTTTATCAACGGACGAGCAGTACTTC.